Each of the 28 T cell receptor beta chains below was sequenced from the same sample in a study of CXCR3-negative and CXCR3-positive naive CD8 T cells. For these receptors, no antigen is known. Each TRB cDNA library was prepared by 5' RACE (with UMI labels). TCRdb reworked the 5' RACE reads into one entry per CDR3 protein, no DNA. The sample table sets out about 57,000 distinct CDR3 sequences. Study conclusions and caveats: In CXCR3-positive naive cells, the TRB CDR3s were more hydrophobic than in CXCR3-negative naive cells.

The sample was naive CXCR3+ CD8+ T cells from blood. This sample's subset: CD45RO-CCR7+CD27+CD95- naive CD8+ T cells expressing CXCR3 (TNR3+). Receptors originate from a human donor in good health. Some clones in this sample may be carry-over from other donors' samples.

This chain joins TRBV28 and TRBJ2-3; the TRBD1 assignment by TCRdb is unverifiable without DNA. CDR3 length equals 15 residues. Per germline, CDR1 MDHEN and CDR2 SYDVKM. Here the CDR3 reads CASALGQRSTDTQYF.

The chain combines TRBV7-3 with TRBJ2-1; TCRdb selects TRBD1, and the lack of DNA leaves this call unchecked. This CDR3 has 16 amino acids. Germline-derived CDR1 and CDR2 are SGHTA and FQGTGA. CDR3 protein: CASSRMGQAGIDEQFF.

This chain uses TRBV4-3 with TRBJ1-2. The CDR3 extends over 15 amino acids. Looked up from germline, CDR1 is LGHNA and CDR2 is YSLEER. The CDR3 reads CASSQGSGAVYGYTF.

The rearrangement links TRBV29-1 to TRBJ2-1. The V gene's germline CDR1 is SQVTM and CDR2 ANQGSEA. This CDR3 contains 12 residues. CDR3 residues: CSVENYANEQFF.

The genes are TRBV4-2 and TRBJ2-5; TCRdb's D gene call, TRBD2, goes unchecked for lack of DNA. The CDR3 length is 16 residues. CDR1 and CDR2 (germline): LGHNA, YNFKEQ. The CDR3 loop reads CASSPPRGGRWETQYF.

The V gene is TRBV27, the J gene TRBJ2-7; with no DNA, the TCRdb D assignment of TRBD1 cannot be verified. Germline-derived CDR1 and CDR2 are MNHEY and SMNVEV (reference sequence). The CDR3 is 12 amino acids. The CDR3 region is CASTGQGYEQYF.

The rearrangement uses TRBV13 and TRBJ2-6. This CDR3 has 13 residues. Looked up from germline, CDR1 is PRHDT and CDR2 is FYEKMQ (reference sequence). The CDR3 sequence: CASSLGGANVLTF.

J is TRBJ2-7 and V is TRBV14; the TCRdb call, TRBD1, lacks DNA for checking. The CDR3 loop spans 14 amino acids. Germline V gives CDR1 SGHDN, CDR2 FVKESK. This CDR3 reads CASSRGGVSYEQYF.

The chain links TRBV7-9 to TRBJ1-5; TCRdb outputs TRBD1, but without DNA this stays unchecked. The CDR3 totals 16 residues. The V gene's germline CDR1 is SEHNR and CDR2 FQNEAQ (reference sequence). CDR3 sequence: CASSLGGTPSNQPQHF.

The chain has TRBV3-1 and TRBJ2-7; the TCRdb call, TRBD2, lacks DNA for checking. Germline values: CDR1 LGHDT, CDR2 YNNKEL (reference sequence). This CDR3 region has 16 residues. CDR3 region: CASSQEGGRDYYEQYF.

J is TRBJ2-5 and V is TRBV14. Germline V gives CDR1 SGHDN, CDR2 FVKESK. There are 12 residues in the CDR3. The chain's CDR3 is CASSQAVETQYF.

V and J are TRBV4-3 and TRBJ1-2; TCRdb calls TRBD1, which cannot be checked without DNA. This CDR3 region has 16 residues. CDR1 and CDR2 (germline): LGHNA, YSLEER. CDR3 residues: CASSQDLGQGNYGYTF.

The V gene is TRBV14, the J gene TRBJ1-2; TCRdb proposes TRBD1, but this gene call is untestable without DNA. The CDR3 has 15 residues. Germline loops: CDR1 SGHDN, CDR2 FVKESK. CDR3 in amino acids: CASSQVPGLLGGYTF.

The genes are TRBV5-4 and TRBJ2-4; absent DNA, TCRdb's TRBD1 call cannot be checked. The CDR3 runs to 16 residues. The V gene's germline CDR1 is SGHNT and CDR2 YYREEE (reference sequence). The CDR3 here is CASSLGGGSAKNIQYF.

The CDR3 sequence: CSVEGNTYGYTF. The chain joins TRBV29-1 to TRBJ1-2. Per germline, CDR1 SQVTM and CDR2 ANQGSEA. The CDR3 is 12 amino acids.

The rearrangement uses TRBV29-1 and TRBJ2-2. Germline CDR1 SQVTM, CDR2 ANQGSEA. This CDR3 contains 12 residues. The CDR3 loop is CSVLGWAGELFF.

CDR3 sequence reads: CASSYGVSGNTETQYF. This chain connects TRBV6-2 or TRBV6-3 to TRBJ2-5; checking the TCRdb D call of TRBD2 is not possible without DNA. CDR1 MNHEY and CDR2 SVGEGT come from the germline V gene. This CDR3 has 16 amino acids.

The chain carries TRBV28 and TRBJ2-5; TCRdb lists TRBD2, though no DNA is available to test this call. Germline CDR1 MDHEN, CDR2 SYDVKM. This CDR3 region has 13 residues. This CDR3 is CATQVAGEETQYF.

This chain uses TRBV14 with TRBJ2-2. Germline lookup yields CDR1 SGHDN and CDR2 FVKESK. This CDR3 region has 15 residues. The CDR3 spells CASSQDALGFGELFF. Supplemented by reference TRBV14 and TRBJ2-2, the full variable domain reads EAGVTQFPSHSVIEKGQTVTLRCDPISGHDNLYWYRRVMGKEIKFLLHFVKESKQDESGMPNNRFLAERTGGTYSTLKVQPAELEDSGVYFCASSQDALGFGELFFGEGSRLTVL.

The rearrangement uses TRBV2 and TRBJ2-7; the TCRdb D gene call, TRBD1, has no DNA to confirm it. CDR1 SNHLY and CDR2 FYNNEI come from the germline V gene. The CDR3 contains 14 residues. The CDR3 sequence is CASSEGGQNYEQYF.

The chain has TRBV15 and TRBJ2-1; the TCRdb call, TRBD2, lacks DNA for checking. CDR1 is LNHNV and CDR2 is YYDKDF in the germline V gene (reference sequence). The CDR3 sequence is 16 residues long. The CDR3 protein is CATSRDRGTGRNEQFF. The full variable domain, its missing parts supplied by reference TRBV15 and TRBJ2-1, is DAMVIQNPRYQVTQFGKPVTLSCSQTLNHNVMYWYQQKSSQAPKLLFHYYDKDFNNEADTPDNFQSRRPNTSFCFLDIRSPGLGDTAMYLCATSRDRGTGRNEQFFGPGTRLTVL.

The chain combines TRBV5-1 with TRBJ2-1. The CDR3 totals 17 residues. Per the germline V gene, CDR1 is SGHRS and CDR2 is YFSETQ. The CDR3 reads CASSFSHQRYSYNEQFF.

The chain combines TRBV5-5 with TRBJ2-7. The V gene's germline CDR1 is SGHKS and CDR2 YYEKEE (reference sequence). This CDR3 comprises 12 residues. The CDR3 reads CASSLMGYEQYF.

This chain joins TRBV28 and TRBJ2-7; the TCRdb call, TRBD1, lacks DNA for checking. The germline V gene has CDR1 MDHEN and CDR2 SYDVKM. This CDR3 contains 15 residues. This chain's CDR3 is CASSARTGVGYEQYF.

The chain uses TRBV5-5 and TRBJ2-1; TCRdb's D call of TRBD2 is untestable without DNA. The CDR3 is 15 residues long. Germline values: CDR1 SGHKS, CDR2 YYEKEE (reference sequence). The CDR3: CASSPGLASYNEQFF.

The rearrangement uses TRBV10-3 and TRBJ2-5; TCRdb gives TRBD2 as the D gene, but with no DNA this cannot be confirmed. The CDR3 length is 18 residues. Per germline, CDR1 ENHRY and CDR2 SYGVKD. The CDR3 loop is CAISEGGLAAMYQETQYF.

This sequence joins TRBV14 and TRBJ2-1; the D call from TCRdb, TRBD1, cannot be confirmed without DNA. Germline V gene data show CDR1 as SGHDN and CDR2 as FVKESK. The CDR3 is made up of 13 amino acids. The CDR3 region is CASQYEGYNEQFF.

The chain links TRBV13 to TRBJ2-3; as DNA is missing, the TRBD1 call by TCRdb cannot be tested. Germline V gene lookup returns CDR1 PRHDT and CDR2 FYEKMQ (reference sequence). The CDR3 runs to 14 residues. The CDR3 reads CASSDTGTTDTQYF.